This T cell receptor beta chain was profiled in a study of T cell repertoires in cytomegalovirus infection. TCRdb ran MiXCR on the reads and lists one entry per CDR3 protein. The table includes roughly 350,000 distinct CDR3 sequences, just under 35% detected once. This clonotype was counted only a few times. Its antigen is unidentified. This sequence originates from a human donor in good health (CMV status not recorded). Some clones in this sample may be carry-over from other donors' samples. Sequencing used cultured PBMCs, obtained from culture after CMV antigen stimulation.

CDR3 sequence: CASSVGQNTQYF. The CDR3 coding sequence is TGTGCCAGCAGCGTTGGACAGAATACGCAGTATTTT. The V and J genes are TRBV7-9 and TRBJ2-3, with D possibly TRBD1 on 6 matching bases. The CDR3 is 12 residues long. The ends were cut back, 5 bases at V and 7 bases at J, with 10 bases in the middle. The germline gives CDR1 SEHNR, CDR2 FQNEAQ (reference sequence).